The 10 T cell receptor beta chains listed next were all sequenced from one sample in a study of blood T cells in healthy people across ages. Sample-barcoded 5' priming and a J-beta primer mix drove a second PCR of roughly 6 to 12 cycles. MiXCR, applied by TCRdb to the 5' RACE reads, yields one record per CDR3 protein. The sample consists of 700,000 to 1,000,000 distinct CDR3 sequences, around 42% of them appearing once. The specimen was blood. The origin of the receptors is a man aged 60 to 69 in good health.

This clonotype was detected only a few times. The rearrangement links TRBV11-2 to TRBJ2-4, with unresolved D. The CDR3 contains 19 residues. The V end was cut by 0 bases, the J end by 0 bases, with 18 bases between. CDR1 SGHAT and CDR2 FQNNGV come from the germline V gene. DNA of the CDR3: TGTGCCAGCAGCTTAGATAACGGGCGTGGCGGCCTAGCCAAAAACATTCAGTACTTC. This sequence encodes CASSLDNGRGGLAKNIQYF.

This clonotype was seen a handful of times. This rearrangement joins TRBV20-1 to TRBJ1-1; D is perhaps TRBD1 (5 bases). Between the trimmed V and J ends, which lost 3 bases and 1 base, there was a span of 9 bases. The CDR3 contains 13 residues. Germline values: CDR1 DFQATT, CDR2 SNEGSKA (reference sequence). CDR3 sequence: CSARGLTNTEAFF. For the CDR3, the DNA is TGCAGTGCTAGGGGGCTAACGAACACTGAAGCTTTCTTT.

J is TRBJ2-1 and V is TRBV4-1; 12 positions match TRBD2. Germline V gene sequence: CDR1 MGHRA, CDR2 YSYEKL. CDR3 length: 18 amino acids. After removal of 4 bases from V and 7 bases from J, the junction contained 14 bases not matched to a gene. CDR3 loop: CASSLRPTSGGPLNEQFF. The CDR3 nucleotides read TGCGCCAGCAGCCTAAGGCCGACTAGCGGGGGCCCCTTGAATGAGCAGTTCTTC.

This clonotype was picked up many times. The chain couples TRBV3-1 to TRBJ1-2, with TRBD1 matching over 7 bases. The CDR3 totals 13 residues. Germline assignment: CDR1 LGHDT and CDR2 YNNKEL (reference sequence). Trimming at V came to 6 bases and at J to 2 bases, leaving 3 bases not matched to a gene. This chain's CDR3 is CASSRQGNYGYTF. The DNA for the CDR3 is TGTGCCAGCAGTCGACAGGGAAACTATGGCTACACCTTC. The variable domain in full, with the rest retrieved from reference TRBV3-1 and TRBJ1-2, is DTAVSQTPKYLVTQMGNDKSIKCEQNLGHDTMYWYKQDSKKFLKIMFSYNNKELIINETVPNRFSPKSPDKAHLNLHINSLELGDSAVYFCASSRQGNYGYTFGSGTRLTVV.

This chain joins TRBV3-1 and TRBJ2-1, with 8 bases that match TRBD1. V trimming: 3 bases; J trimming: 7 bases; junction bases outside the gene matches: 8. This CDR3 comprises 15 residues. From germline, CDR1 is LGHDT and CDR2 YNNKEL (reference sequence). The CDR3 sequence: CASSQATGVWNEQFF. DNA for the CDR3: TGTGCCAGCAGCCAGGCGACAGGGGTATGGAATGAGCAGTTCTTC.

This clonotype appeared a few times. The chain carries TRBV29-1 and TRBJ2-1; 9 nucleotides align to TRBD1. The J segment lost 5 bases and the V segment lost 3 bases, leaving 8 bases of the junction unmatched. The CDR3 has 15 amino acids. CDR1 and CDR2 from the germline V gene are SQVTM and ANQGSEA. As DNA, the CDR3 is TGCAGCGTTGAGCACAGGGGGCTTGTGGACAATGAGCAGTTCTTC. This translates into CSVEHRGLVDNEQFF.

The chain has TRBV6-2 or TRBV6-3 and TRBJ2-2, with 9 bases aligning to TRBD1. Trimming took 4 bases from V and 1 from J; bases not matched to a gene: 7. The CDR3 sequence is 17 residues long. Looked up from germline, CDR1 is MNHEY and CDR2 is SVGEGT. Written as DNA, the CDR3 is TGTGCCAGCAGTTGGGACAGGGCTACAGTGAACACCGGGGAGCTGTTTTTT. Translating gives CASSWDRATVNTGELFF.

For this clonotype: At one end, the junction sequence differs from germline, possibly due to a read error. The chain employs TRBV27 and TRBJ2-3; D gene uncertain. The CDR3 sequence is 16 residues long. The V gene's germline CDR1 is MNHEY and CDR2 SMNVEV (reference sequence). CDR3 nucleotides: TGTGCCGGCAGTTTTCTGTGGCAGATTTTCACAGATACGCAGTATTTT. It translates to CAGSFLWQIFTDTQYF.

CDR3 amino acids: CSAEAGLGYNEQFF. Written as DNA, the CDR3 is TGCAGCGCAGAAGCAGGGTTGGGATACAATGAGCAGTTCTTC. V and J are TRBV29-1 and TRBJ2-1, with D perhaps matching TRBD1 (5 bases). The CDR3 covers 14 residues. Deletions cut 7 bases from V and 4 bases from J, with 17 bases between. Germline assignment: CDR1 SQVTM and CDR2 ANQGSEA.

In its sample, this clonotype was seen once. At one end the junction does not follow the germline gene, possibly because of a read error. The chain joins TRBV12-3 or TRBV12-4 to TRBJ2-4; 12 bases match TRBD1. The CDR3 sequence is 15 residues long. In DNA, the CDR3 is TGCGCCAGCATTGAGGGACAGGGGGCGAAGGGTATTCAGTACTTC. Translating it yields CASIEGQGAKGIQYF.